This TCR beta chain was sequenced during a study of early T cells in non-severe SARS-CoV-2 infection. As for the study in general: With bulk RNA from unsorted whole blood as input, sequencing yielded unpaired chains. Study-level results: Anti-spike CD8 responses were favored by VDJdb matching, which missed private and CD4 specificities.

With regard to this clonotype: Its antigen is still unknown.

This CDR3 contains 14 residues. Per germline, CDR1 GTSNPN and CDR2 SVGIG (reference sequence). V lost 2 bases and J lost 4, with 12 bases in between. Unique molecular identifiers tagged individual cDNA molecules. TCRdb fed the 5' RACE reads into MiXCR, producing one record per CDR3 protein. The sample includes approximately 110,000 distinct CDR3 sequences, about 15% of them seen just once. V is TRBV30 and J is TRBJ1-5; no clear D gene. The sequence was obtained from an adult who was a healthcare worker with PCR-confirmed SARS-CoV-2 infection or an uninfected control (not recorded which). Material for sequencing was whole blood. The CDR3 coding sequence is TGTGCCTGGAGTCTGGCAGGCCCGAATCAGCCCCAGCATTTT. Residues: CAWSLAGPNQPQHF.